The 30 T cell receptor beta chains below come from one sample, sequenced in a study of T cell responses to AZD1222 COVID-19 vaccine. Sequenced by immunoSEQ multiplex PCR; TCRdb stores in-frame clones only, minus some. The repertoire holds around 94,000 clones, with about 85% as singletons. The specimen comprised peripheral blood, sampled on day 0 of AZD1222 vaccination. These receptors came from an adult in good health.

CDR3 sequence reads: CASSSPGGIHEQYF. CDR3 coding DNA: TGTGCCAGCAGTTCCCCGGGCGGGATCCACGAGCAGTACTTC. The chain is built from TRBV6-2 or TRBV6-3 and TRBJ2-7, with a tentative D call TRBD2 (6 bases). The CDR3 sequence is 14 residues long. CDR1 is MNHEY, CDR2 SVGEGT, per germline. V shed 4 bases and J shed 5 bases, with 15 bases lying between them.

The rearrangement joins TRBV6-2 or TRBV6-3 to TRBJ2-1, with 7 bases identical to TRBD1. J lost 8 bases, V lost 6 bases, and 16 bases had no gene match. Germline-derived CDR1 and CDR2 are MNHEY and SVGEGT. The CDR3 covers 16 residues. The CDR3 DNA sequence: TGTGCCAGCAGCCCCTCGGGACAGACGTCTTTCGATGAGCAGTTCTTC. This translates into CASSPSGQTSFDEQFF.

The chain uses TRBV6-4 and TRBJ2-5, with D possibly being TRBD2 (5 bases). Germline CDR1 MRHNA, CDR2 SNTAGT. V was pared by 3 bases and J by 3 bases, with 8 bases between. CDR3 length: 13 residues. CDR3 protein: CASSETAEETQYF. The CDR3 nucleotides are TGTGCCAGCAGTGAAACAGCGGAAGAGACCCAGTACTTC.

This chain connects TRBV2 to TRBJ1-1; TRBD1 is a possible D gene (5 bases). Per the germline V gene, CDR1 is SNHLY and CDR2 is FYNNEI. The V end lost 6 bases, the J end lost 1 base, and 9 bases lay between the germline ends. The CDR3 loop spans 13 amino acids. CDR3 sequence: CASRLRGNTEAFF. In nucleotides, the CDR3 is TGTGCCAGCAGATTGAGGGGGAACACTGAAGCTTTCTTT.

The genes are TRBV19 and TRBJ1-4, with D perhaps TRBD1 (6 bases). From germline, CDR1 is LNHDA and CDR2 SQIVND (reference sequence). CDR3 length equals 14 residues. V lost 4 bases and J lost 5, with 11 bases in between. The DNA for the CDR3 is TGTGCCAGTAGTACCGGGACATCGAATGAAAAACTGTTTTTT. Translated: CASSTGTSNEKLFF. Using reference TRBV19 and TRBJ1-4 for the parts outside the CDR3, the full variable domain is DGGITQSPKYLFRKEGQNVTLSCEQNLNHDAMYWYRQDPGQGLRLIYYSQIVNDFQKGDIAEGYSVSREKKESFPLTVTSAQKNPTAFYLCASSTGTSNEKLFFGSGTQLSVL.

CDR3 region: CSGSGAQETQYF. The CDR3 bases are TGCAGCGGATCCGGGGCCCAAGAGACCCAGTACTTC. The rearrangement uses TRBV29-1 and TRBJ2-5, with D perhaps TRBD1 or TRBD2 (5 bases each). Trimming took off 7 bases at V and 1 base at J, with 10 bases between the two ends. The CDR3 sequence is 12 residues long. CDR1 is SQVTM and CDR2 is ANQGSEA in the germline V gene.

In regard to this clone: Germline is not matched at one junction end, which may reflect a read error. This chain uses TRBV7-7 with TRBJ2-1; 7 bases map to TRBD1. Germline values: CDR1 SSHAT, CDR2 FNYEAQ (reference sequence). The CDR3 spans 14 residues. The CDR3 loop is CASSLGAGGNEQFF. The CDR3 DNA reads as TGTGCTAGCAGCTTAGGCGCAGGGGGCAATGAGCAGTTCTTC.

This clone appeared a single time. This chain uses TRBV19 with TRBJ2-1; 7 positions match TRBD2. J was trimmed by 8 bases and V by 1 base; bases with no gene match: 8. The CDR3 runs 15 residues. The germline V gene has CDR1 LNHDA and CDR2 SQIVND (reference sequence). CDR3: CASSIVGGGPYEQFF. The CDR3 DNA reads TGTGCCAGTAGTATAGTCGGGGGAGGGCCATATGAGCAGTTCTTC.

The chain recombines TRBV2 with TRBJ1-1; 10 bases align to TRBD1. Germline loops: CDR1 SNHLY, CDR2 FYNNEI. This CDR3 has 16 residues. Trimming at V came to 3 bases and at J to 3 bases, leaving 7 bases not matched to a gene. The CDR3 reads CASSDRTGGADTEAFF. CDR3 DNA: TGTGCCAGCAGTGATCGGACAGGGGGTGCGGACACTGAAGCTTTCTTT.

Here the CDR3 reads CASSIVVYSGEAFF. CDR3 DNA: TGTGCCAGTAGTATAGTCGTCTACTCGGGTGAAGCTTTCTTT. The J gene is TRBJ1-1, the V gene TRBV19; no reliable D call. The CDR3 is 14 residues long. The V end lost 1 base, the J end lost 7 bases, and 13 bases lay between the germline ends. CDR1 is LNHDA, CDR2 SQIVND, per germline (reference sequence).

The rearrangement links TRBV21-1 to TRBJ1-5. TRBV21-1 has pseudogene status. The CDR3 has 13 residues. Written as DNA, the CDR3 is TGTGCCAGCAGCAAAGTTGGGGTAGCGCCCCAGCATTTT. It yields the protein CASSKVGVAPQHF.

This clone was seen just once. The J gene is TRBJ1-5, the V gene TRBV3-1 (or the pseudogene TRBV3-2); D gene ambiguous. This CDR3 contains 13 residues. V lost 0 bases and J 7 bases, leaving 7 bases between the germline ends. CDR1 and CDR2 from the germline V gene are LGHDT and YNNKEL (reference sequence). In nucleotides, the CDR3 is TGTGCCAGCAGCCAAGAAAGGGCCCAGCCCCAGCATTTT. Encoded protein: CASSQERAQPQHF.

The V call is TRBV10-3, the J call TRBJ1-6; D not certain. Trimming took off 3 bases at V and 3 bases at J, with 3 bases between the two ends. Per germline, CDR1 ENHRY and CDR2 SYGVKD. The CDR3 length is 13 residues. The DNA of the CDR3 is TGTGCCATCAGTGACGACTATAATTCACCCCTCCACTTT. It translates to CAISDDYNSPLHF.

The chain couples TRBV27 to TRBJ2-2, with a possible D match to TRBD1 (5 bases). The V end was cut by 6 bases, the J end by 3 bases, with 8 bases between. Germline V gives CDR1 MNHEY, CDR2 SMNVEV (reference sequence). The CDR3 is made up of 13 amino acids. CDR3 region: CASSLTDTGELFF. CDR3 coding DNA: TGTGCCAGCAGCCTGACAGACACCGGGGAGCTGTTTTTT.

The CDR3 nucleotides read TGTGCCAGCAGCTTTAAGACAGTCAGCTCCTACAATGAGCAGTTCTTC. The encoded protein is CASSFKTVSSYNEQFF. The V gene is TRBV5-4, the J gene TRBJ2-1; tentatively, D is TRBD1 (5 bases). Germline CDR1 reads SGHNT; CDR2 reads YYREEE (reference sequence). This CDR3 comprises 16 residues. The V end lost 2 bases, the J end lost 0 bases, and 12 bases lay between the germline ends.

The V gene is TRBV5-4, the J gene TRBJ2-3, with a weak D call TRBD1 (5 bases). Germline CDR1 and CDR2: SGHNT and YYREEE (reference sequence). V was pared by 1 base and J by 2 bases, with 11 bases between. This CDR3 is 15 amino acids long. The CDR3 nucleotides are TGTGCCAGCAGCTTGCAGGGCGGTTCCACAGATACGCAGTATTTT. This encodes CASSLQGGSTDTQYF.

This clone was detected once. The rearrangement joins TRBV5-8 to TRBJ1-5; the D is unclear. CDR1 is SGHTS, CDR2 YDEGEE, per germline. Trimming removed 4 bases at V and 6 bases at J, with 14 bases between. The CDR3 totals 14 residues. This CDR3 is CASSSGPVFQPQHF. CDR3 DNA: TGTGCCAGCAGCAGCGGGCCAGTGTTTCAGCCCCAGCATTTT.

The CDR3, as DNA: TGTGCCAGCAGCTCCTTACAGACTAACTATGGCTACACCTTC. Translated: CASSSLQTNYGYTF. The V call is TRBV7-2, the J call TRBJ1-2; D unresolved. Per germline, CDR1 SGHTA and CDR2 FQGNSA. This CDR3 is built from 14 residues. V was clipped by 4 bases and J by 0 bases, with 9 bases between them.

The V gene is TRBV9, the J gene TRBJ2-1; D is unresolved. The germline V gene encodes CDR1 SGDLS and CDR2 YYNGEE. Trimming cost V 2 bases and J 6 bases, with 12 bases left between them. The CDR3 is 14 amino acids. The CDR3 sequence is CASSVRAASNEQFF. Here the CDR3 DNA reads TGTGCCAGCAGCGTCCGGGCAGCTTCCAATGAGCAGTTCTTC.

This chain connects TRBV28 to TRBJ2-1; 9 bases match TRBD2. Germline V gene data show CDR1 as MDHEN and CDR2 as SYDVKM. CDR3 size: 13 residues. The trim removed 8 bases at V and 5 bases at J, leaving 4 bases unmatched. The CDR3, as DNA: TGTGCCAGCTTGACTAGCGGAGACAATGAGCAGTTCTTC. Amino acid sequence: CASLTSGDNEQFF.

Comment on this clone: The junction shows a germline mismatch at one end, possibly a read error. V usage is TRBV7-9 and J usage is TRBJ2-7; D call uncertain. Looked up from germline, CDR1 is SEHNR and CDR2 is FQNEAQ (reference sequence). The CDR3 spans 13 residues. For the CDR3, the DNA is TGTGCCAGCAGCTTAGACTCCTCCCACGAGCAGTACTTC. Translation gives CASSLDSSHEQYF.

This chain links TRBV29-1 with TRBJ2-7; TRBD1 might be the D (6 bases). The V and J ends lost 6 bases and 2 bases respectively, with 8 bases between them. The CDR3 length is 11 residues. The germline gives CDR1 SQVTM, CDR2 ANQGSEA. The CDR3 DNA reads TGCAGCGTGGGGGCCGCCTACGAGCAGTACTTC. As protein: CSVGAAYEQYF.

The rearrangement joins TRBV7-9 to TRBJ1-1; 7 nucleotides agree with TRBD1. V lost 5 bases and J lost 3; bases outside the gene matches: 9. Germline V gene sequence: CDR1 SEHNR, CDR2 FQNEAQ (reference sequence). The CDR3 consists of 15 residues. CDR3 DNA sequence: TGTGCCAGCAGCCCAGCGAGGGGGCAGGACACTGAAGCTTTCTTT. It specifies CASSPARGQDTEAFF.

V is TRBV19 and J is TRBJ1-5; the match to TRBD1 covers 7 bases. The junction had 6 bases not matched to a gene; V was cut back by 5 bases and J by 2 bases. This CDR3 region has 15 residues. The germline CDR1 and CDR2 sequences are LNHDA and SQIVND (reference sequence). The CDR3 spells CASSYRGQGNQPQHF. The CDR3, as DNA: TGTGCCAGTAGTTACAGGGGACAAGGCAATCAGCCCCAGCATTTT.

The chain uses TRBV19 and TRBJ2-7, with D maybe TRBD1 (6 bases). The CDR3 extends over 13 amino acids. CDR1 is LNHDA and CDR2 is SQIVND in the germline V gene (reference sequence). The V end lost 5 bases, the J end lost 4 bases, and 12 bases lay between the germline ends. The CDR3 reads CASSSFRGYEQYF. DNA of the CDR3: TGTGCCAGTAGTTCTTTCAGGGGTTACGAGCAGTACTTC.

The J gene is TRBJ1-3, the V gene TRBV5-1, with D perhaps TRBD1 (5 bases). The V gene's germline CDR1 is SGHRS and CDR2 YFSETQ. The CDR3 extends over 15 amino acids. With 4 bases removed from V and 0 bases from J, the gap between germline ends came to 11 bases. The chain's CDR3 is CASSPGTDSGNTIYF. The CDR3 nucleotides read TGCGCCAGCAGCCCTGGGACGGACTCTGGAAACACCATATATTTT.

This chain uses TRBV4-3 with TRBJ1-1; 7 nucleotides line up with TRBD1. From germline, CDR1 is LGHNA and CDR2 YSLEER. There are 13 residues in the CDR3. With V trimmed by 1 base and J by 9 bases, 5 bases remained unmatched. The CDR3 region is CASSQVQGRQAFF. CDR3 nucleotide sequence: TGCGCCAGCAGCCAAGTACAGGGGAGGCAAGCTTTCTTT.

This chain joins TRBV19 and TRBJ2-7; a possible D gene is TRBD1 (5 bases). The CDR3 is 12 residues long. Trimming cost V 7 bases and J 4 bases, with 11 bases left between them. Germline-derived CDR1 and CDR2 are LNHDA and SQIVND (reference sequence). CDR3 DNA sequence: TGTGCCAGTACCAGCGACAGTTACGAGCAGTACTTC. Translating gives CASTSDSYEQYF.

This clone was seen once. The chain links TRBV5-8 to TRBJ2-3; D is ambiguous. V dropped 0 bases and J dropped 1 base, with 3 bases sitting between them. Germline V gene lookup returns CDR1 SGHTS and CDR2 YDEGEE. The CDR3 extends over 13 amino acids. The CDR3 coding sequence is TGTGCCAGCAGCTTGGCCGGCACAGATACGCAGTATTTT. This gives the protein CASSLAGTDTQYF.

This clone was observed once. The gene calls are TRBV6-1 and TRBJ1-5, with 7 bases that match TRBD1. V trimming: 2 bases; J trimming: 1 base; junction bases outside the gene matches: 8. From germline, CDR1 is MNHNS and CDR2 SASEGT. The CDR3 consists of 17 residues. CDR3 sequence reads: CASSEYTGRGSNQPQHF. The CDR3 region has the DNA TGTGCCAGCAGTGAATATACCGGCAGGGGGAGCAATCAGCCCCAGCATTTT.